This T cell receptor beta chain was found in a study of T cells after yellow fever vaccination. Findings of the study overall: Weaker overall, the secondary response nonetheless peaked faster (day 5 versus 15).

For TCR, cDNA came from 5'RACE template switching, which added a universal primer site and UMIs. TCRdb re-derived calls from the 5' RACE reads in MiXCR, one entry per CDR3 protein. The repertoire has over 100,000 distinct CDR3 sequences, approximately 8.4% of them found once; the top ten carry 25%. The J segment lost 5 bases and the V segment lost 8 bases, leaving 9 bases of the junction unmatched. CDR1 MNHEY and CDR2 SMNVEV come from the germline V gene (reference sequence). CDR3 length: 13 residues. This clonotype occurred many times. Its antigen is undetermined. The chain employs TRBV27 and TRBJ2-7, with 7 bases lining up with TRBD2. The origin of this receptor is a young man who received the YFV17D yellow fever vaccine. The starting material was CD8+ T cells sorted from PBMCs, obtained 45 days after the yellow fever booster vaccination. The CDR3 here is CASQPQGGNEQYF. In DNA form, the CDR3 reads TGTGCCAGCCAACCTCAGGGAGGGAACGAGCAGTACTTC.